Each of the 26 T cell receptor beta chains below was sequenced from the same sample in a study of blood T cell repertoires in COVID-19. The data were produced by immunoSEQ multiplex PCR, yet TCRdb's version contains in-frame clones alone and is incomplete. The sample records 120,000 or so clones, 88% being singletons. The material sequenced was peripheral blood. All receptors come from a human donor in a cohort sampled during active COVID-19.

The chain carries TRBV6-4 and TRBJ2-3; 10 bases agree with TRBD2. This CDR3 has 16 amino acids. V shed 6 bases, J shed 0 bases, and the junction held 6 bases outside the gene matches. The germline V gene has CDR1 MRHNA and CDR2 SNTAGT. For the CDR3, the DNA is TGTGCCAGCAGCCTAGCTAGCGGGAGTAGCACAGATACGCAGTATTTT. Protein sequence: CASSLASGSSTDTQYF.

The V and J genes are TRBV6-6 and TRBJ2-2; 9 nucleotides match TRBD2. V shed 6 bases, J shed 4 bases, and the junction held 6 bases outside the gene matches. The CDR3 has 15 amino acids. Germline CDR1 MNHNY, CDR2 SVGAGI (reference sequence). The chain's CDR3 is CASSLETSGTGELFF. The CDR3 nucleotides read TGTGCCAGCAGCCTAGAGACTAGCGGCACCGGGGAGCTGTTTTTT.

The rearrangement uses TRBV18 and TRBJ2-1, with TRBD2 matching over 10 bases. V lost 5 bases to trimming and J lost 9 bases; unmatched junction nucleotides: 10. The CDR3 covers 15 residues. Germline V gene sequence: CDR1 KGHSH, CDR2 LQKENI. CDR3 sequence reads: CASSTPGLAKVEQFF. In DNA form, the CDR3 reads TGTGCCAGCTCAACTCCGGGACTAGCGAAAGTTGAGCAGTTCTTC.

CDR3 sequence reads: CSALGGQGNTF. The CDR3 DNA sequence: TGCAGTGCTCTGGGGGGGCAAGGCAACACCTTC. V is TRBV20-1 and J is TRBJ1-2; D is perhaps TRBD1 (6 bases). The CDR3 totals 11 residues. Germline CDR1 DFQATT, CDR2 SNEGSKA (reference sequence). V lost 5 bases and J lost 12, with 16 bases in between.

The J gene is TRBJ2-1, the V gene TRBV24-1; D remains ambiguous. The CDR3 contains 12 residues. Deletions cut 4 bases from V and 9 bases from J, with 9 bases between. Germline loops: CDR1 KGHDR, CDR2 SFDVKD. The CDR3 spells CATSDPGFEQFF. CDR3 in DNA: TGTGCCACCAGTGACCCCGGTTTTGAGCAGTTCTTC.

The chain employs TRBV5-4 and TRBJ2-2; 10 nucleotides align to TRBD2. Germline assignment: CDR1 SGHNT and CDR2 YYREEE (reference sequence). The J segment lost 6 bases and the V segment lost 3 bases, leaving 11 bases of the junction unmatched. There are 17 residues in the CDR3. CDR3 region: CASSSGTSGGASGELFF. In DNA, the CDR3 is TGTGCCAGCAGCTCGGGGACAAGCGGGGGGGCTTCCGGGGAGCTGTTTTTT.

The chain couples TRBV6-5 to TRBJ2-7; TRBD2 might be the D (5 bases). V was trimmed by 3 bases and J by 7 bases, leaving 16 bases between them. This CDR3 comprises 14 residues. Germline V gives CDR1 MNHEY, CDR2 SVGAGI. The CDR3 here is CASSYQSGRIEQYF. Here the CDR3 DNA reads TGTGCCAGCAGTTATCAGAGCGGAAGAATTGAGCAGTACTTC.

The chain joins TRBV6-6 to TRBJ2-5; TRBD2 matches 7 bases. The J segment lost 1 base and the V segment lost 4 bases, leaving 9 bases of the junction unmatched. The CDR3 is 16 amino acids. CDR1 MNHNY and CDR2 SVGAGI come from the germline V gene (reference sequence). CDR3 nucleotides: TGTGCCAGCAGTTTCAACAATGGGGGGGGCCAAGAGACCCAGTACTTC. It is translated as CASSFNNGGGQETQYF.

The chain recombines TRBV5-4 with TRBJ2-3; 10 bases are shared with TRBD2. V lost 4 bases, J lost 6 bases, and 11 bases stayed unmatched. The CDR3 runs to 16 residues. Germline CDR1 SGHNT, CDR2 YYREEE (reference sequence). The CDR3 sequence is CASSTTLAGEGDTQYF. Written as DNA, the CDR3 is TGTGCCAGCAGCACCACTCTAGCGGGAGAGGGGGATACGCAGTATTTT.

V gene TRBV5-1 combines with J gene TRBJ1-1; D unresolved. Trimming pared 0 bases from V and 2 bases from J, leaving 11 bases between. Germline values: CDR1 SGHRS, CDR2 YFSETQ. This CDR3 contains 15 residues. The CDR3 region is CASSLVGAFNTEAFF. The CDR3 DNA reads as TGCGCCAGCAGCTTGGTAGGAGCCTTCAACACTGAAGCTTTCTTT.

The chain has TRBV18 and TRBJ1-2; weak D call: TRBD1 (5 bases). The germline gives CDR1 KGHSH, CDR2 LQKENI. The length of the CDR3 is 15 residues. With 2 bases removed from V and 2 bases from J, the gap between germline ends came to 12 bases. The DNA for the CDR3 is TGTGCCAGCTCACCAAGCGCAGGGAACAACTATGGCTACACCTTC. Translation gives CASSPSAGNNYGYTF.

The chain uses TRBV28 and TRBJ2-7, with 11 positions matching TRBD1. The CDR3 totals 16 residues. Unmatched junction bases numbered 4, after V lost 3 bases and J lost 0 bases. The germline V gene has CDR1 MDHEN and CDR2 SYDVKM. The CDR3 region has the DNA TGTGCCAGCAGTTTGCTTGGGACAGGGGGCTCCTACGAGCAGTACTTC. It encodes CASSLLGTGGSYEQYF.

This clone was observed a handful of times. The V call is TRBV11-2, the J call TRBJ2-1; D is perhaps TRBD2 (6 bases). Germline CDR1 reads SGHAT; CDR2 reads FQNNGV. CDR3 size: 16 residues. V shed 3 bases and J shed 0 bases, with 12 bases lying between them. The CDR3 sequence: CASSFWRGSSYNEQFF. CDR3 nucleotide sequence: TGTGCCAGCAGCTTCTGGCGGGGCAGCTCCTACAATGAGCAGTTCTTC.

This clone is a singleton in its sample. The CDR3 region is CASSENPRGSGQYNEQFF. The CDR3 DNA reads TGTGCCAGCAGTGAAAACCCCCGGGGTAGCGGGCAGTACAATGAGCAGTTCTTC. This chain joins TRBV6-1 and TRBJ2-1, with 7 bases identical to TRBD2. The CDR3 has 18 amino acids. V shed 2 bases, J shed 4 bases, and the junction held 14 bases outside the gene matches. Germline assignment: CDR1 MNHNS and CDR2 SASEGT.

The chain links TRBV20-1 to TRBJ2-5; possibly TRBD2 for D (5 bases). The V gene's germline CDR1 is DFQATT and CDR2 SNEGSKA (reference sequence). The V end was cut by 3 bases, the J end by 0 bases, with 14 bases between. The CDR3 covers 15 residues. The CDR3 here is CSASIAGWYQETQYF. The CDR3 region has the DNA TGCAGTGCTAGTATCGCGGGTTGGTACCAAGAGACCCAGTACTTC.

The V and J genes are TRBV4-1 and TRBJ2-3, with a tentative D call TRBD2 (5 bases). CDR1 is MGHRA and CDR2 is YSYEKL in the germline V gene. The CDR3 loop spans 17 amino acids. The germline V and J ends were trimmed by 0 bases and 2 bases, with 15 bases remaining between them. DNA of the CDR3: TGCGCCAGCAGCCAAGAATCCCCGGGGAAGTTCACAGATACGCAGTATTTT. This codes for CASSQESPGKFTDTQYF.

The chain combines TRBV5-1 with TRBJ2-2; 9 positions agree with TRBD1. The CDR3 totals 16 residues. CDR1 and CDR2 from the germline V gene are SGHRS and YFSETQ. Trimming removed 1 base from V and 5 bases from J; junction bases left unmatched: 6. The CDR3 region is CASSLMGQGITGELFF. CDR3 coding DNA: TGCGCCAGCAGCTTGATGGGACAGGGCATAACCGGGGAGCTGTTTTTT.

In the case of this clone: One end of the junction does not line up with germline, which may come from a read error. V and J are TRBV10-2 and TRBJ2-7; possibly TRBD2 for D (5 bases). The CDR3 covers 14 residues. Germline assignment: CDR1 WSHSY and CDR2 SAAADI. CDR3 amino acids: CASSERGTSHEQYF. The CDR3 coding sequence is TGCGCCAGCAGTGAGCGGGGTACCTCCCACGAGCAGTACTTC.

V gene TRBV23-1 combines with J gene TRBJ2-4, with D possibly TRBD2 on 7 matching bases. TRBV23-1 is assigned to the ORF class and has an uncertain function. The length of the CDR3 is 15 residues. V lost 6 bases to trimming and J lost 4 bases, with 16 bases between them. CDR3 nucleotides: TGCGCCAGCAGCCCTTGGGGGGGGCCGAAAAACATTCAGTACTTC. It specifies CASSPWGGPKNIQYF.

The V call is TRBV2, the J call TRBJ1-3; 9 bases are shared with TRBD1. Losses at the gene ends were 3 bases for V and 2 bases for J; bases not matched to a gene: 2. Germline V gene lookup returns CDR1 SNHLY and CDR2 FYNNEI. This CDR3 contains 15 residues. This chain's CDR3 is CASSEWTGAGNTIYF. CDR3 nucleotides: TGTGCCAGCAGTGAGTGGACAGGGGCTGGAAACACCATATATTTT.

The rearrangement links TRBV6-5 to TRBJ1-4; TRBD1 aligns across 7 bases. There are 15 residues in the CDR3. Germline-derived CDR1 and CDR2 are MNHEY and SVGAGI. The trim removed 6 bases at V and 5 bases at J, leaving 9 bases unmatched. The CDR3 is CASSPGTAKNEKLFF. The CDR3 nucleotides are TGTGCCAGCAGCCCCGGGACAGCAAAAAATGAAAAACTGTTTTTT.

The chain couples TRBV27 to TRBJ2-4; 9 positions agree with TRBD1. The trim removed 5 bases at V and 8 bases at J, leaving 13 bases unmatched. Germline CDR1 reads MNHEY; CDR2 reads SMNVEV (reference sequence). This CDR3 is 16 amino acids long. DNA of the CDR3: TGTGCCAGCAGTCTCCGGGACAGGGTTAAGAAAGACATTCAGTACTTC. This translates into CASSLRDRVKKDIQYF.

This sequence joins TRBV6-4 and TRBJ1-5; 12 bases line up with TRBD1. The V segment lost 2 bases and the J segment 5 bases; nucleotides outside the gene matches: 1. From germline, CDR1 is MRHNA and CDR2 SNTAGT. This CDR3 has 15 residues. In nucleotides, the CDR3 is TGTGCCAGCAGTGACGGGACAGGGGGCGATCAGCCCCAGCATTTT. Translated, it gives CASSDGTGGDQPQHF.

The J gene is TRBJ1-2, the V gene TRBV12-3 or TRBV12-4; 7 bases are shared with TRBD1. The junction had 6 bases not matched to a gene; V was cut back by 3 bases and J by 8 bases. This CDR3 is 13 amino acids long. In DNA form, the CDR3 reads TGTGCCAGCAGTTTTCAGGGGGTAAGAGGCTACACCTTC. Amino acids: CASSFQGVRGYTF.

The gene calls are TRBV19 and TRBJ2-1; no firm D call. V was trimmed by 5 bases and J by 6 bases, leaving 14 bases between them. This CDR3 contains 14 residues. From germline, CDR1 is LNHDA and CDR2 SQIVND (reference sequence). CDR3 protein: CASSPPFYPNEQFF. As DNA, the CDR3 is TGTGCCAGTAGTCCACCCTTCTACCCCAATGAGCAGTTCTTC. The full variable domain, with the rest looked up from reference TRBV19 and TRBJ2-1, is DGGITQSPKYLFRKEGQNVTLSCEQNLNHDAMYWYRQDPGQGLRLIYYSQIVNDFQKGDIAEGYSVSREKKESFPLTVTSAQKNPTAFYLCASSPPFYPNEQFFGPGTRLTVL.

The rearrangement links TRBV9 to TRBJ2-2; maybe TRBD1 (8 bases). V lost 4 bases, J lost 4 bases, and 20 bases lay in between. This CDR3 spans 17 amino acids. Looked up from germline, CDR1 is SGDLS and CDR2 is YYNGEE. This chain's CDR3 is CASSNRGGGQVTGELFF. CDR3 coding DNA: TGTGCCAGCAGCAATAGGGGCGGGGGACAGGTCACCGGGGAGCTGTTTTTT.